This is a list of T cell receptor beta chains from one sample in a study of blood T cell repertoires in COVID-19. Sequenced by immunoSEQ multiplex PCR; TCRdb stores in-frame clones only, minus some. The data show fewer than 200,000 clones, roughly nine tenths seen once. Sequenced material: PBMCs or T cells enriched from blood (not recorded which). The receptors were sampled from a woman in her thirties or forties in a cohort exposed to, infected with or recovered from COVID-19 (not recorded which). The CDR3 runs from the conserved cysteine through the conserved F or W.

v_gene	j_gene	len	CDR3aa
TRBV4-2	TRBJ1-1	14	CASSRGQGEIEAFF
TRBV5-1	TRBJ2-1	16	CASSLGSGVPYNEQFF
TRBV30	TRBJ1-4	16	CAWSVGRVRTNEKLFF
TRBV19	TRBJ1-1	12	CASRDTQTEAFF
TRBV2	TRBJ2-3	15	CASSPDRGLADTQYF
TRBV27	TRBJ2-7	14	CASRHTGQIYEQYF
TRBV4-1	TRBJ2-7	15	CASSQDPQAPYEQYF
TRBV3-1/TRBV3-2	TRBJ1-3	16	CASSPYTGSAGNTIYF
TRBV4-1	TRBJ1-1	19	CASSQAGAIARGANTEAFF
TRBV27	TRBJ2-1	14	CASSSRDSHNEQFF
TRBV7-2	TRBJ1-5	12	CASSVYNQPQHF
TRBV5-1	TRBJ2-3	16	CASSLEGGRGADTQYF
TRBV28	TRBJ2-3	15	CASSSPLGGVNTQYF